Listed below are T cell receptor beta chains from one sample, sequenced in a study of T cells in Graves' hyperthyroidism and ophthalmopathy. MiXCR, applied by TCRdb to the multiplex PCR reads, yields one record per CDR3 protein. The sample lists over 450,000 distinct CDR3 sequences; about 15% were seen once. The sample taken for sequencing was blood. The receptors come from a woman aged 18-29 years with Graves' hyperthyroidism. Each CDR3 is given with its conserved first and last residue. The D gene is left open where the match is weak. Clone size is given for some rows only: seen once, a few or many times, or a class if the clone is expanded.

clone_size: many
j_call: TRBJ2-7
v_call: TRBV3-1
d_call: TRBD1
cdr3_length: 14
cdr3_aa: CASSQGRTGSEQYF
cdr3_nt: TGTGCCAGCAGCCAAGGGCGGACAGGGAGCGAGCAGTACTTC

clone_size: few
j_call: TRBJ2-5
v_call: TRBV5-8
d_call: -
cdr3_length: 14
cdr3_aa: CASSLTAQEETQYF
cdr3_nt: TGTGCCAGCAGCTTAACGGCACAGGAAGAGACCCAGTACTTC

clone_size: -
j_call: TRBJ2-5
v_call: TRBV12-3/TRBV12-4
d_call: -
cdr3_length: 13
cdr3_aa: CASTPGGQETQYF
cdr3_nt: TGTGCCAGCACCCCAGGGGGGCAAGAGACCCAGTACTTC

clone_size: many
j_call: TRBJ1-1
v_call: TRBV27
d_call: -
cdr3_length: 17
cdr3_aa: CASSRDRTALENTEAFF
cdr3_nt: TGTGCCAGCAGTCGCGACAGGACGGCTTTGGAGAACACTGAAGCTTTCTTT

clone_size: few
j_call: TRBJ2-3
v_call: TRBV6-1
d_call: -
cdr3_length: 14
cdr3_aa: CATRTSQVTDTQYF
cdr3_nt: TGTGCCACCCGGACTTCTCAAGTCACAGATACGCAGTATTTT

clone_size: many
j_call: TRBJ2-5
v_call: TRBV19
d_call: TRBD1
cdr3_length: 15
cdr3_aa: CASSHGQGAGETQYF
cdr3_nt: TGTGCCAGTAGCCACGGACAGGGGGCTGGAGAGACCCAGTACTTC

clone_size: many
j_call: TRBJ1-3
v_call: TRBV11-1
d_call: -
cdr3_length: 15
cdr3_aa: CASSRVGGSGNTIYF
cdr3_nt: TGTGCCAGCAGCCGCGTCGGGGGCTCTGGAAACACCATATATTTT

clone_size: many
j_call: TRBJ1-5
v_call: TRBV12-3/TRBV12-4
d_call: -
cdr3_length: 15
cdr3_aa: CASSFGGLGNQPQHF
cdr3_nt: TGTGCCAGCAGTTTTGGGGGGCTTGGCAATCAGCCCCAGCATTTT

clone_size: many
j_call: TRBJ1-4
v_call: TRBV6-5
d_call: -
cdr3_length: 16
cdr3_aa: CASSYSRDGERGKLFF
cdr3_nt: TGTGCCAGCAGTTACTCGAGGGACGGCGAAAGGGGAAAACTGTTTTTT

clone_size: many
j_call: TRBJ2-1
v_call: TRBV27
d_call: -
cdr3_length: 14
cdr3_aa: CASSLGRFHNEQFF
cdr3_nt: TGTGCCAGCAGTTTGGGCAGATTCCACAATGAGCAGTTCTTC

clone_size: -
j_call: TRBJ1-4
v_call: TRBV14
d_call: -
cdr3_length: 11
cdr3_aa: CASSQRGKLFF
cdr3_nt: TGTGCCAGCAGTCAGAGGGGAAAACTGTTTTTT

clone_size: -
j_call: TRBJ2-7
v_call: TRBV5-6
d_call: -
cdr3_length: 16
cdr3_aa: CASSRSPTDLTYEQYF
cdr3_nt: TGTGCCAGCAGCCGATCGCCGACTGACCTAACCTACGAGCAGTACTTC

clone_size: few
j_call: TRBJ1-1
v_call: TRBV24-1
d_call: -
cdr3_length: 11
cdr3_aa: CATRRGTEALF
cdr3_nt: TGTGCCACCAGACGAGGCACTGAAGCTCTCTTT

clone_size: -
j_call: TRBJ2-1
v_call: TRBV9
d_call: -
cdr3_length: 16
cdr3_aa: CASSVGLGSSSYPQFF
cdr3_nt: TGTGCCAGCAGCGTAGGGTTGGGAAGCTCGTCATACCCTCAGTTCTTC

clone_size: many
j_call: TRBJ1-3
v_call: TRBV12-5
d_call: -
cdr3_length: 17
cdr3_aa: CASGLVEGGYSGNTIYF
cdr3_nt: TGTGCTAGTGGTTTGGTCGAAGGGGGATACTCTGGAAACACCATATATTTT

clone_size: few
j_call: TRBJ2-2
v_call: TRBV7-8
d_call: TRBD2
cdr3_length: 18
cdr3_aa: CASSLLASGTSNTGELFF
cdr3_nt: TGTGCCAGCAGCTTATTAGCCTCGGGGACTAGTAACACCGGGGAGCTGTTTTTT

clone_size: few
j_call: TRBJ1-5
v_call: TRBV3-1
d_call: TRBD1
cdr3_length: 13
cdr3_aa: CASQGQESQPQHF
cdr3_nt: TGTGCCAGCCAGGGACAGGAAAGTCAGCCCCAGCATTTT

clone_size: many
j_call: TRBJ1-1
v_call: TRBV5-1
d_call: TRBD1
cdr3_length: 17
cdr3_aa: CASSLAGQGRKDTEAFF
cdr3_nt: TGCGCCAGCAGCTTGGCTGGACAGGGAAGGAAAGACACTGAAGCTTTCTTT

clone_size: many
j_call: TRBJ1-1
v_call: TRBV12-3/TRBV12-4
d_call: -
cdr3_length: 14
cdr3_aa: CASSFFGMNTEAFF
cdr3_nt: TGTGCCAGCAGTTTTTTTGGAATGAACACTGAAGCTTTCTTT

clone_size: few
j_call: TRBJ2-3
v_call: TRBV19
d_call: -
cdr3_length: 15
cdr3_aa: CATRLGAGDTDTQYF
cdr3_nt: TGTGCCACTAGACTCGGGGCAGGGGACACAGATACGCAGTATTTT

clone_size: -
j_call: TRBJ1-2
v_call: TRBV20-1
d_call: -
cdr3_length: 10
cdr3_aa: CSVWTDGYTF
cdr3_nt: TGCAGTGTCTGGACGGATGGCTACACCTTC

clone_size: many
j_call: TRBJ2-1
v_call: TRBV2
d_call: -
cdr3_length: 16
cdr3_aa: CASSLLRLEGMNEQFF
cdr3_nt: TGTGCCAGCAGCCTGCTTCGACTAGAGGGTATGAATGAGCAGTTCTTC

clone_size: many
j_call: TRBJ2-5
v_call: TRBV6-1
d_call: -
cdr3_length: 13
cdr3_aa: CASSRRAQETQYF
cdr3_nt: TGTGCCAGCAGCCGTCGGGCCCAAGAGACCCAGTACTTC

clone_size: -
j_call: TRBJ2-3
v_call: TRBV4-1
d_call: TRBD2
cdr3_length: 19
cdr3_aa: CASSFPGTSGRESTDTQYF
cdr3_nt: TGCGCCAGCAGCTTTCCCGGGACTAGCGGGAGGGAGAGCACAGATACGCAGTATTTT